The 6 T cell receptor beta chains below all came from one sample that was sequenced in a study of identical twins. TCRdb re-analysed the 5' RACE reads in MiXCR, keeping a single row per CDR3 protein. The sample includes 700,000 to 950,000 distinct CDR3 sequences, about 12% seen only once; the top ten take around 1.6%. This same sample was also taken into another study, of yellow fever vaccine responses in identical twins.

Input material: PBMCs. The receptors were gathered from a young woman in good health.

V and J are TRBV19 and TRBJ2-1, with 7 bases identical to TRBD1. There are 18 residues in the CDR3. V trimming: 6 bases; J trimming: 4 bases; junction bases outside the gene matches: 18. Germline V gene sequence: CDR1 LNHDA, CDR2 SQIVND (reference sequence). The CDR3 reads CASSPGTAYVGAYNEQFF. The CDR3 DNA sequence: TGTGCCAGTAGCCCCGGGACAGCCTACGTTGGCGCTTACAATGAGCAGTTCTTC.

This clonotype has just a few counts. The rearrangement uses TRBV7-2 and TRBJ1-1; TRBD1 might be the D (5 bases). This CDR3 is 17 amino acids long. Germline CDR1 SGHTA, CDR2 FQGNSA. V was clipped by 2 bases and J by 3 bases, with 19 bases between them. CDR3 sequence (DNA): TGTGCCAGCAGCTTAACCGGAGCGACAGCCGGGGACACTGAAGCTTTCTTT. It is translated as CASSLTGATAGDTEAFF. Full variable domain (rest looked up from reference TRBV7-2 and TRBJ1-1): GAGVSQSPSNKVTEKGKDVELRCDPISGHTALYWYRQSLGQGLEFLIYFQGNSAPDKSGLPSDRFSAERTGGSVSTLTIQRTQQEDSAVYLCASSLTGATAGDTEAFFGQGTRLTVV.

At least ten counts were recorded for this clonotype. The chain carries TRBV5-1 and TRBJ2-2; D gene unclear. The V gene lost 7 bases and the J gene lost 6 bases, with 7 bases spanning the gap. The CDR3 has 11 residues. Germline CDR1 reads SGHRS; CDR2 reads YFSETQ. The CDR3 protein is CASELAGELFF. In nucleotides, the CDR3 is TGCGCCAGCGAACTGGCCGGGGAGCTGTTTTTT. Full variable domain (remainder filled in from reference TRBV5-1 and TRBJ2-2): KAGVTQTPRYLIKTRGQQVTLSCSPISGHRSVSWYQQTPGQGLQFLFEYFSETQRNKGNFPGRFSGRQFSNSRSEMNVSTLELGDSALYLCASELAGELFFGEGSRLTVL.

In this sample, this clonotype turned up a few times. The chain is built from TRBV29-1 and TRBJ2-7, with D possibly TRBD2 on 5 matching bases. The ends were cut back, 6 bases at V and 5 bases at J, with 14 bases in the middle. This CDR3 comprises 12 residues. Germline CDR1 is SQVTM and CDR2 is ANQGSEA. CDR3 nucleotides: TGCAGCGTCCGACTATACGTGGACGAGCAGTACTTC. Translating it yields CSVRLYVDEQYF.

The rearrangement joins TRBV6-1 to TRBJ2-1; D possibly uses TRBD1 or TRBD2 (5 bases each). This CDR3 region has 13 residues. Per the germline V gene, CDR1 is MNHNS and CDR2 is SASEGT. Trimming shortened V by 4 bases and J by 5 bases, and 9 bases separated the two germline ends. Here the CDR3 reads CASSVLGDNEQFF. Here the CDR3 DNA reads TGTGCCAGCAGTGTTCTGGGGGACAATGAGCAGTTCTTC.

The CDR3 DNA reads TGTGCCAGTAGTATGTTCCCGGGGTTAACTGAAGCTTTCTTT. It codes for CASSMFPGLTEAFF. The chain links TRBV19 to TRBJ1-1; no firm D call. The CDR3 consists of 14 residues. Germline V lookup: CDR1 LNHDA, CDR2 SQIVND (reference sequence). Trimming cost V 3 bases and J 5 bases, with 13 bases left between them.